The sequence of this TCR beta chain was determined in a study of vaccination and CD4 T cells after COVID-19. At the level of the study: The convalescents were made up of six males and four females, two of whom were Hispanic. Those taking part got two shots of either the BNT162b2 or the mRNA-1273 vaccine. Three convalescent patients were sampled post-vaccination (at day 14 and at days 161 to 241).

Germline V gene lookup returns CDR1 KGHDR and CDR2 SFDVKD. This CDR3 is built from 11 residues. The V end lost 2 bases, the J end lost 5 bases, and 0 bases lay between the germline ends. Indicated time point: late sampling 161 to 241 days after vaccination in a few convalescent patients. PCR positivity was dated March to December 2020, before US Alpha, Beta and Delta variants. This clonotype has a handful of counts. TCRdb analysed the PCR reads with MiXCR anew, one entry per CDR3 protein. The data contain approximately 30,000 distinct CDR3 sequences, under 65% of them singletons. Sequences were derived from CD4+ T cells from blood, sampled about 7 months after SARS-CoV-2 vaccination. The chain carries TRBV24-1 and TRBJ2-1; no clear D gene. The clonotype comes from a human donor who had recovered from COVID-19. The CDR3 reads CATSDYNEQFF. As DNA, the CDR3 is TGTGCCACCAGTGATTACAATGAGCAGTTCTTC.